Below, one T cell receptor beta chain is given with its context. The sample belongs to a study of shared T cell receptors in the human thymus. The assay was immunoSEQ multiplex PCR, and TCRdb's table has in-frame clones only and misses some. The data show about 660,000 clones, around 87% seen once. The CDR3 has 14 amino acids. Germline values: CDR1 LNHDA, CDR2 SQIVND (reference sequence). V lost 7 bases and J lost 6; bases outside the gene matches: 9. These data also formed part of another study, on human thymus T cells. That publication notes: Donation came from healthy Finnish infants having corrective surgery for congenital heart defects. Thymic material originated from resections removed in the course of corrective heart surgery. V and J gene usage appeared biased in thymic and blood repertoires.

Sequenced: thymocytes. The chain uses TRBV19 and TRBJ2-3; TRBD2 aligns across 8 bases. The receptor comes from a boy under two years old with a congenital heart defect. The CDR3 region has the DNA TGTGCCAGTAACTCGGGGGGGCCCCTGGATACGCAGTATTTT. It codes for CASNSGGPLDTQYF.